The sequence of this T cell receptor (beta chain) was determined in a study of T cell repertoires in ileal Crohn's disease. V dropped 1 base and J dropped 5 bases, with 9 bases sitting between them. Germline-derived CDR1 and CDR2 are MNHNS and SASEGT. The CDR3 extends over 13 amino acids. Time point denoted: neoterminal ileum biopsy at postoperative endoscopy, about 6 months after surgery. TCRdb's table, derived via immunoSEQ multiplex PCR, lists solely in-frame clones and lacks some. The sample holds nearly 7,500 clones, approximately 74% seen once. The J gene is TRBJ2-7, the V gene TRBV6-1, with D possibly TRBD1 on 5 matching bases. The sequence was obtained from an adult with Crohn's disease. The sample comprised ileal tissue. The CDR3 reads CASSEGRANEQYF. The CDR3 DNA is TGTGCCAGCAGTGAAGGCAGGGCCAACGAGCAGTACTTC.